Detailed here is one T cell receptor (beta chain). The record originates from a study of blood T cell repertoires in COVID-19. Method: immunoSEQ multiplex PCR; TCRdb's copy keeps in-frame clones and lacks some. This table holds approximately 150,000 clones, 87% found once. The CDR3 sequence is 12 residues long. CDR1 is SGDLS, CDR2 YYNGEE, per germline. Trimming cost V 4 bases and J 3 bases, with 7 bases left between them. The chain is built from TRBV9 and TRBJ1-1; D uncertain. The source of this sequence is a woman aged 55-70 years who had recovered from COVID-19. The sample taken for sequencing was peripheral blood. CDR3 DNA: TGTGCCAGCAGCCCATCGGACACTGAAGCTTTCTTT. Protein product: CASSPSDTEAFF.